These T cell receptor beta chains were read from a single sample in a study of cytomegalovirus exposure and HLA in healthy donors. The protocol was immunoSEQ multiplex PCR, while the TCRdb copy is restricted to in-frame clones and leaves out a portion. Of about 140,000 clones in the sample, 60% to 80% were seen once. The specimen sequenced was PBMCs. All receptors come from a female donor in good health and CMV-seronegative. Both conserved end residues are part of each CDR3. A D gene is named only where the DNA matches it firmly. Part of the rows lack a size; the others show once, few, many or a class for expanded clones.

V: TRBV2; size: few; D: -; J: TRBJ1-1; CDR3: CASSEGVWGDEAFF; DNA: TGTGCCAGCAGTGAGGGAGTTTGGGGGGATGAAGCTTTCTTT
V: TRBV12-5; size: -; D: TRBD1; J: TRBJ1-2; CDR3: CASGLDRGQGYTF; DNA: TGTGCTAGTGGTCTCGACAGGGGACAGGGCTACACCTTC
V: TRBV2; size: -; D: -; J: TRBJ1-5; CDR3: CASTLGQGGNQPQHF; DNA: TGTGCCAGCACATTAGGGCAGGGAGGTAATCAGCCCCAGCATTTT
V: TRBV28; size: -; D: TRBD2; J: TRBJ2-1; CDR3: CASSPPGLAGGSYNEQFF; DNA: TGTGCCAGCAGTCCCCCTGGACTAGCGGGAGGGAGCTACAATGAGCAGTTCTTC
V: TRBV28; size: -; D: -; J: TRBJ2-5; CDR3: CATGQSETQYF; DNA: TGTGCCACCGGACAATCAGAGACCCAGTACTTC
V: TRBV6-5; size: few; D: TRBD1; J: TRBJ1-4; CDR3: CASSRRQGIDEKLFF; DNA: TGTGCCAGCAGCCGACGACAGGGGATTGATGAAAAACTGTTTTTT
V: TRBV10-2; size: -; D: -; J: TRBJ2-7; CDR3: CASSGRGHYSKNYEQYF; DNA: TGCGCCAGCAGCGGAAGGGGACACTACAGTAAGAACTACGAGCAGTACTTC
V: TRBV19; size: -; D: TRBD2; J: TRBJ2-1; CDR3: CATTLAGGPGNEQFF; DNA: TGTGCCACCACCTTGGCGGGGGGGCCCGGGAATGAGCAGTTCTTC
V: TRBV2; size: -; D: -; J: TRBJ1-1; CDR3: CASSFRVSEAFF; DNA: TGTGCCAGCAGTTTCAGGGTCTCTGAAGCTTTCTTT
V: TRBV7-6; size: -; D: -; J: TRBJ1-1; CDR3: CASSSGGGLNTEAFF; DNA: TGTGCCAGCAGCTCCGGTGGCGGTCTGAACACTGAAGCTTTCTTT
V: TRBV11-3; size: -; D: -; J: TRBJ2-5; CDR3: CASSTRTDGYQETQYF; DNA: TGTGCCAGCAGCACCCGGACAGACGGATACCAAGAGACCCAGTACTTC
V: TRBV5-1; size: -; D: TRBD2; J: TRBJ2-5; CDR3: CASSLAGLAGGRETQYF; DNA: TGCGCCAGCAGCTTGGCCGGACTAGCGGGGGGTAGAGAGACCCAGTACTTC
V: TRBV5-1; size: -; D: TRBD1; J: TRBJ1-5; CDR3: CASSPEGAQPQHF; DNA: TGCGCCAGCAGCCCGGAGGGGGCGCAGCCCCAGCATTTT
V: TRBV5-8; size: -; D: -; J: TRBJ1-2; CDR3: CASSLGQTYGYTF; DNA: TGTGCCAGCAGCCTCGGACAGACTTATGGCTACACCTTC
V: TRBV19; size: -; D: -; J: TRBJ1-3; CDR3: CASGPISGQNSGNTIYF; DNA: TGTGCCAGTGGTCCCATCAGCGGTCAGAACTCTGGAAACACCATATATTTT
V: TRBV5-1; size: -; D: -; J: TRBJ1-1; CDR3: CASSSQTGGNTEAFF; DNA: TGCGCCAGCAGCTCACAGACAGGAGGGAACACTGAAGCTTTCTTT
V: TRBV5-6; size: -; D: -; J: TRBJ1-1; CDR3: CASSLASGEAFF; DNA: TGTGCCAGCAGCTTAGCGTCCGGGGAAGCTTTCTTT
V: TRBV19; size: few; D: -; J: TRBJ1-1; CDR3: CASSTTGTMNTEAFF; DNA: TGTGCCAGTAGTACGACGGGTACTATGAACACTGAAGCTTTCTTT
V: TRBV2; size: -; D: -; J: TRBJ1-1; CDR3: CASNANTWSSMNTEAFF; DNA: TGTGCCAGCAATGCAAATACTTGGTCCTCCATGAACACTGAAGCTTTCTTT
V: TRBV6-1; size: -; D: -; J: TRBJ1-3; CDR3: CASILQGNTIYF; DNA: TGTGCCAGCATCCTCCAGGGAAACACCATATATTTT
V: TRBV6-4; size: -; D: -; J: TRBJ1-1; CDR3: CASSAWQGNEAFF; DNA: TGTGCCAGCAGTGCCTGGCAGGGGAATGAAGCTTTCTTT
V: TRBV2; size: -; D: -; J: TRBJ2-3; CDR3: CASSGNPLGGGRDTQYF; DNA: TGTGCCAGCAGTGGAAACCCACTAGGAGGTGGAAGGGATACGCAGTATTTT
V: TRBV7-3; size: -; D: TRBD2; J: TRBJ2-2; CDR3: CASSSGGDTGELFF; DNA: TGTGCCAGCAGCTCGGGAGGGGACACCGGGGAGCTGTTTTTT
V: TRBV7-8; size: -; D: TRBD1; J: TRBJ1-4; CDR3: CASSLVIRTGATNEKLFF; DNA: TGTGCCAGCAGCTTAGTAATAAGGACAGGGGCAACTAATGAAAAACTGTTTTTT
V: TRBV30; size: -; D: -; J: TRBJ2-6; CDR3: CAWRASGANVLTF; DNA: TGTGCCTGGAGGGCCTCTGGGGCCAACGTCCTGACTTTC
V: TRBV27; size: -; D: TRBD2; J: TRBJ2-7; CDR3: CASSFLETSGTGEQYF; DNA: TGTGCCAGCAGTTTTTTAGAGACTAGCGGGACAGGAGAGCAGTACTTC
V: TRBV27; size: -; D: TRBD1; J: TRBJ1-5; CDR3: CASSLRQGNQPQHF; DNA: TGTGCCAGCAGTCTACGACAGGGGAATCAGCCCCAGCATTTT
V: TRBV7-8; size: -; D: TRBD1; J: TRBJ2-2; CDR3: CASSETGTVTTGELFF; DNA: TGTGCCAGCAGCGAGACCGGGACAGTAACAACCGGGGAGCTGTTTTTT
V: TRBV18; size: -; D: -; J: TRBJ1-5; CDR3: CASSPGGVHQPQHF; DNA: TGTGCCAGCTCACCAGGGGGGGTGCATCAGCCCCAGCATTTT
V: TRBV6-1; size: -; D: TRBD1; J: TRBJ2-5; CDR3: CASRGTGGSETQYF; DNA: TGTGCCAGCAGGGGTACAGGGGGCTCAGAGACCCAGTACTTC
V: TRBV27; size: -; D: -; J: TRBJ2-7; CDR3: CASSLMIGSYEQYF; DNA: TGTGCCAGCAGCCTAATGATCGGTTCCTACGAGCAGTACTTC
V: TRBV5-1; size: once; D: -; J: TRBJ1-1; CDR3: CASSVGEWVTSEAFF; DNA: TGCGCCAGCAGCGTAGGAGAATGGGTAACCAGTGAAGCTTTCTTT
V: TRBV4-1; size: few; D: -; J: TRBJ1-1; CDR3: CASSPQQDPAVAEAFF; DNA: TGCGCCAGCAGCCCGCAACAGGACCCTGCGGTCGCTGAAGCTTTCTTT
V: TRBV5-1; size: -; D: TRBD1; J: TRBJ1-5; CDR3: CASSLGDREGNQPQHF; DNA: TGCGCCAGCAGCTTGGGGGACAGGGAAGGCAATCAGCCCCAGCATTTT
V: TRBV7-2; size: few; D: TRBD1; J: TRBJ2-7; CDR3: CASSPSRGPGGYF; DNA: TGTGCCAGCAGCCCAAGTAGAGGGCCAGGGGGGTACTTC
V: TRBV13; size: -; D: TRBD1; J: TRBJ1-2; CDR3: CASSQGARGYTF; DNA: TGTGCCAGCAGTCAGGGGGCTCGAGGCTACACCTTC
V: TRBV4-1; size: -; D: -; J: TRBJ2-3; CDR3: CASSQEVRGTDTQYF; DNA: TGCGCCAGCAGCCAAGAGGTGCGGGGCACAGATACGCAGTATTTT
V: TRBV5-1; size: -; D: -; J: TRBJ2-3; CDR3: CASSWTGISGTDTQYF; DNA: TGCGCCAGCAGCTGGACGGGGATTTCTGGCACAGATACGCAGTATTTT